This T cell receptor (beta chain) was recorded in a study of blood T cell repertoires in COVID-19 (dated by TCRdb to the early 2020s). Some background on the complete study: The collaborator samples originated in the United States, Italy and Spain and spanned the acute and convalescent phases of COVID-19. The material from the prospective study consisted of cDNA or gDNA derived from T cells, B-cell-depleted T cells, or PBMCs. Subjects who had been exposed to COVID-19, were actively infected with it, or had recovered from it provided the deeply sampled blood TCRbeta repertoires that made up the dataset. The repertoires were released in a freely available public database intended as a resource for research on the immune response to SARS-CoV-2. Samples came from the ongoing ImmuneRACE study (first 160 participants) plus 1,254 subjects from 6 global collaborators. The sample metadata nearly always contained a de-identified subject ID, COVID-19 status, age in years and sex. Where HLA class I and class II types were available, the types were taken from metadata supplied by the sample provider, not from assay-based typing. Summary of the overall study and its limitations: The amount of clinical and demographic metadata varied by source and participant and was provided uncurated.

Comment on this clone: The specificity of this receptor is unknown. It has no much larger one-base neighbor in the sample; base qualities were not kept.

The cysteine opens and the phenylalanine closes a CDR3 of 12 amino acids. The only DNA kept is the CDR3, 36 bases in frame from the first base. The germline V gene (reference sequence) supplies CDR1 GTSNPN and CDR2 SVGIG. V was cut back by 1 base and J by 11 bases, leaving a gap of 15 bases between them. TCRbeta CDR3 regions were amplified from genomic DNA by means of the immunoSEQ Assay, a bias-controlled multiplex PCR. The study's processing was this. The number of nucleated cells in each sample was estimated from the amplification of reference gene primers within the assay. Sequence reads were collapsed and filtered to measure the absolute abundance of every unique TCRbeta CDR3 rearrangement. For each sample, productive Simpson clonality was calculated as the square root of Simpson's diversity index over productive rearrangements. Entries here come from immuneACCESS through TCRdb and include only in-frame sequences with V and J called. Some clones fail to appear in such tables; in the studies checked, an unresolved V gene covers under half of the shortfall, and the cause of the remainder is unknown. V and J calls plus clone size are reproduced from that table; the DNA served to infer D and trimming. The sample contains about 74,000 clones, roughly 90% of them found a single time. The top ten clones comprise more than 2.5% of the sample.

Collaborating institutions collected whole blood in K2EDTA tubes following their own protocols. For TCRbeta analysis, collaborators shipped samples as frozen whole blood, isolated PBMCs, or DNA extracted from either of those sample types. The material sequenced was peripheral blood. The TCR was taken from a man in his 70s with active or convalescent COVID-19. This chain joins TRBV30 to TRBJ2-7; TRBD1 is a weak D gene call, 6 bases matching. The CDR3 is CAWSALGGFKYF. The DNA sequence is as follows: TGTGCCTGGAGTGCTCTAGGGGGTTTTAAGTACTTC.